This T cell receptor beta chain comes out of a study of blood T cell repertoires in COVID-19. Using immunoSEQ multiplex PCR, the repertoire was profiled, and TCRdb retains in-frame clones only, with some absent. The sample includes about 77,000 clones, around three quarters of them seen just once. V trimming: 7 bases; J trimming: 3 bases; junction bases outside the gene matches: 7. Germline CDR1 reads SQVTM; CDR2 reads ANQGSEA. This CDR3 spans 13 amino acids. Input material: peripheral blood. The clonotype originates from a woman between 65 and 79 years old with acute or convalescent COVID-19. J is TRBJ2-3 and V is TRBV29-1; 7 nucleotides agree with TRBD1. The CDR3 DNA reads TGCAGCGCTCAGACAGGGATGACAGATACGCAGTATTTT. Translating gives CSAQTGMTDTQYF.